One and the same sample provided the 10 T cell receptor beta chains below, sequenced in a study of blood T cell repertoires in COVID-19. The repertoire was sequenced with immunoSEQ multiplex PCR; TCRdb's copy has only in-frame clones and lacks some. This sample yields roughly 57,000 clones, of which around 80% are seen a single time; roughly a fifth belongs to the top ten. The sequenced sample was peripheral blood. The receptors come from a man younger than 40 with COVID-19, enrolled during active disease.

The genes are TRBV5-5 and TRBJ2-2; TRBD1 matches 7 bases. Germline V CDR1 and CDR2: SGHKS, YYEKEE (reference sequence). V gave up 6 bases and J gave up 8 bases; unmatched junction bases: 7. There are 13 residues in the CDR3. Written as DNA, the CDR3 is TGTGCCAGCAATAGGGGGCGTTGGGGGGAGCTGTTTTTT. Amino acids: CASNRGRWGELFF.

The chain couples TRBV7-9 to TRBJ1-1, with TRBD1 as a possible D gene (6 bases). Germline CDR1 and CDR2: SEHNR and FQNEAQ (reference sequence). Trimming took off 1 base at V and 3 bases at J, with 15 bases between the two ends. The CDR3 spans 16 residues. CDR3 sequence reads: CASSLVGGGHDTEAFF. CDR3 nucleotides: TGTGCCAGCAGCTTAGTCGGCGGGGGGCACGACACTGAAGCTTTCTTT.

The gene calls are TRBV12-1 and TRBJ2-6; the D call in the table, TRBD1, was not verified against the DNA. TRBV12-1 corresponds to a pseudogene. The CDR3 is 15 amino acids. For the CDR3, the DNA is TGTGCCAGCAGCTTTAACAGGACTGGGGCCAACGTCCTGACTTTC. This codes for CASSFNRTGANVLTF.

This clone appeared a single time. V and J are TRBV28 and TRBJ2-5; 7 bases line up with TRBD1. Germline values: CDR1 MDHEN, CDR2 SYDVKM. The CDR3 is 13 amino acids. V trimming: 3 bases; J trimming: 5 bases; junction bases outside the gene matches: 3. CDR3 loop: CASSLRGRETQYF. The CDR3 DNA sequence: TGTGCCAGCAGTTTGAGGGGGCGGGAGACCCAGTACTTC. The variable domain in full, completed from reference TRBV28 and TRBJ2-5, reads DVKVTQSSRYLVKRTGEKVFLECVQDMDHENMFWYRQDPGLGLRLIYFSYDVKMKEKGDIPEGYSVSREKKERFSLILESASTNQTSMYLCASSLRGRETQYFGPGTRLLVL.

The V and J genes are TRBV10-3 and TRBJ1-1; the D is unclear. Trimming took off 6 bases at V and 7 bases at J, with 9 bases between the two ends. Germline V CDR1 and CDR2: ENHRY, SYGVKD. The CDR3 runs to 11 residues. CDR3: CAIRAGNEAFF. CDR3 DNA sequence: TGTGCCATCAGGGCGGGGAATGAAGCTTTCTTT.

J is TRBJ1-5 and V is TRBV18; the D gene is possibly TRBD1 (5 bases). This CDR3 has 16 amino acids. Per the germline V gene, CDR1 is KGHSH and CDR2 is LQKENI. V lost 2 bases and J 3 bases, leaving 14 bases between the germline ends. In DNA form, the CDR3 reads TGTGCCAGCTCACCAGGGTCTCGGGGGACCAATCAGCCCCAGCATTTT. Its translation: CASSPGSRGTNQPQHF. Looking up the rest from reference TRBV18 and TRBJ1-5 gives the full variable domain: NAGVMQNPRHLVRRRGQEARLRCSPMKGHSHVYWYRQLPEEGLKFMVYLQKENIIDESGMPKERFSAEFPKEGPSILRIQQVVRGDSAAYFCASSPGSRGTNQPQHFGDGTRLSIL.

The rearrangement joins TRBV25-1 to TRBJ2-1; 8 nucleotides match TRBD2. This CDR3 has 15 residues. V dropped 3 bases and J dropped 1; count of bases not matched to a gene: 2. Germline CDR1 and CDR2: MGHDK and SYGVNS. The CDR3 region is CASSDSGGSYNEQFF. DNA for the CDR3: TGTGCCAGCAGTGACTCGGGAGGGTCCTACAATGAGCAGTTCTTC.

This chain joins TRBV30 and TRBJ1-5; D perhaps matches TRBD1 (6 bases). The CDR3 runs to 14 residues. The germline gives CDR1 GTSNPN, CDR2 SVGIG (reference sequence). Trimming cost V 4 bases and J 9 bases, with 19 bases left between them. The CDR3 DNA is TGTGCCTGGACCATATCAGGGGAGGGATGGCCCCAGCATTTT. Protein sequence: CAWTISGEGWPQHF.

CDR3 loop: CACSLGQAVLYGYTF. The CDR3 DNA is TGTGCCTGCTCCTTGGGACAGGCCGTTCTCTATGGCTACACCTTC. The chain combines TRBV30 with TRBJ1-2; TRBD1 matches 8 bases. This CDR3 spans 15 amino acids. V lost 6 bases, J lost 4 bases, and 13 bases stayed unmatched. CDR1 and CDR2 (germline): GTSNPN, SVGIG (reference sequence).

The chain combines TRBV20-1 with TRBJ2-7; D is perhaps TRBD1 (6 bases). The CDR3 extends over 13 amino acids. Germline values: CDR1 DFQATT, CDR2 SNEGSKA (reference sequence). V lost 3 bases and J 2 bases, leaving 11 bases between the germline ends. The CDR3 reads CSASFTGTYEQYF. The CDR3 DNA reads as TGCAGTGCTAGTTTTACAGGGACCTACGAGCAGTACTTC.